What follows is one TCR beta chain and its context. There are a few counts of this clonotype. Which antigen it targets is not known. No base qualities exist here, and no much larger clone lies one base off it. The data originate from a study of naive and memory T cell subsets (dated by TCRdb to 2017 to 2019). Broadly, across the study: Sorted naive and memory T cell subsets from peripheral blood were analyzed in the study using a UMI-based, open-source pipeline for TCR alpha and beta sequencing. The results of the functional CMV T cell responses matched the IgG serology results in every case. RNA was DNase-treated and reverse transcribed with TCR constant-region primers, mostly using SuperScript III. The investigation overall reported the following: A power law was followed by TCR abundance, with an exponent that differed between naive and memory subsets but was consistent across the three individuals. RNA-based TCR counts may be affected by expression changes linked to T cell activation and differentiation. Clonotypes were defined as single alpha or beta chain sequences, not paired alpha/beta receptors. In both CD4 and CD8 cells, going from naive through CM, EM and EMRA, the Gini index went up while Shannon and inverse Simpson diversity went down. Once error correction was done, more than 95% of naive TCR sequences showed up just once, which made the naive abundance distributions much steeper than those of the memory subsets. No ground truth was available to validate the repertoire findings for the naive and memory subsets.

The library was prepared using UMI-ligation and nested PCR. An equimolar mix of two oligonucleotides covering both TRBC1 and TRBC2 was used as the beta constant-region primer. A single-stranded oligonucleotide containing the SP2 primer and a 12-nucleotide UMI was joined to the 3' end of the cDNA by T4 RNA ligase 1. Four rounds of PCR, combining the SP2 primer with nested alpha and beta constant-region primers, were used to amplify the ligated cDNA. The ligation reaction was incubated at 16°C for roughly 19-24 hours. PCR2 was typically run as a SYBR Green qPCR and stopped at a predetermined threshold to prevent over-amplification. Agencourt AMPure XP magnetic beads were used for all purifications after the first. Library amounts were measured by Qubit and library quality was assessed on a TapeStation, where the main peak was expected at around 650 bp. Pooled libraries were sequenced on an Illumina MiSeq using v2 2x251 paired-end kits, and typically roughly 0.9-2.2 million reads were obtained per sample. Each sample's library went into the pool at approximately 4.3 nM, and roughly 4.5-7.5% PhiX was added to help with cluster recognition. From the authors' description of their analysis: V and J genes were assigned to Demultiplexor-processed FASTQ reads by Decombinator through tag matching, with a single base-pair mismatch being allowed. Collapsinator relied on UMIs to fix sequencing errors as well as frequency errors caused by PCR heterogeneity. CDR3Translator translated TCRs and extracted CDR3s from the conserved cysteine to the FGXG phenylalanine, flagging non-productive sequences. Gini, Shannon entropy and inverse Simpson indices were calculated on repertoires subsampled to equal numbers of UMI-defined TCRs. Clonotype abundance distributions were fitted to a power law by maximum likelihood within the linear range. When run on a single naive CD8 sample, MIGEC and the pipeline yielded similar UMI counts, similar unique TCR numbers and similar clonal distributions. A set of some 7,600 CMV-associated CDR3 sequences, compiled from VDJdb and a published dataset, was used to search the repertoires. In-frame beta chains were kept once TCRdb had trimmed the public reads at Q25 with fastp and called clones with MiXCR. Rows are combined by CDR3 protein, so each entry shows the most common genes and DNA. These V and J calls originate from TCRdb's pipeline instead of the authors' own analysis. A total of about 85,000 distinct CDR3 sequences appear in this sample, roughly 13% of them only once. Together, the top ten hold 0.7% to 0.95% of the sample.

Separate amplification of TCR alpha and beta chain libraries was performed from the second PCR step onward. CMV status of each donor was established by measuring IFNgamma production from CD4+ T cells after fresh PBMCs were stimulated overnight with CMV viral lysate. Using Miltenyi beads, CD4 T cells were first positively selected, and CD8 T cells were then positively selected from the CD4-negative fraction. After staining for CD3, CD4, CD8, CD45RA, CD27 and a live/dead dye, cells were sorted on a BD Aria II into four subsets based on CD45RA and CD27. Blood was obtained from a few healthy volunteers, and the blood from each volunteer was fractionated into CD4 and CD8 T cells and subsequently into four differentiation subsets. About 120 ml of peripheral blood was drawn per donor, and PBMC were isolated by Ficoll-Paque PLUS density-gradient centrifugation. Sorted cells were lysed in RLT buffer, and RNA was extracted with a Qiagen RNeasy kit and stored at -80°C.

The TCR comes from a human donor in good health. Material: central memory CD4+ T cells from blood. The cell subset or site label for this specimen denotes: central memory, CD45RA- CD27+.

The CDR3 protein sequence reads: CASGPGLAGGQETQYF. The sequenced DNA: TGTGCCAGCGGACCCGGACTAGCGGGAGGGCAAGAGACCCAGTACTTC. Here the chain combines TRBV28 and TRBJ2-5, and TRBD2 matches 15 of the central bases. For this chain, trimming is 8 bases at the V end and 2 bases at the J end, and the number of junction bases without a gene match is 6. Counted from cysteine to phenylalanine, this CDR3 has 16 amino acids. Only the CDR3 region is kept as DNA, spanning 48 bases read in frame from base 1. From a lookup of the germline V gene, CDR1 and CDR2 are MDHEN and SYDVKM.